What follows are 13 T cell receptor beta chains derived from one specimen sequenced in a study of T cell changes during pregnancy in multiple sclerosis. Method: immunoSEQ multiplex PCR; TCRdb's copy keeps in-frame clones and lacks some. The repertoire includes approximately 83,000 clones, over 80% of them detected once, and 4.3% sits in the top ten. The sample was peripheral blood, taken in the first trimester of pregnancy. The receptor source for this set is a female donor with multiple sclerosis, enrolled in a pregnancy study.

There are many counts of this clone. In DNA, the CDR3 is TGTGCCAGCAGTGAAGAGGGGGGACAGGGTAATCAGCCCCAGCATTTT. Translation gives CASSEEGGQGNQPQHF. V is TRBV6-1 and J is TRBJ1-5; TRBD1 matches 9 bases. The CDR3 is 16 residues long. CDR1 is MNHNS, CDR2 SASEGT, per germline. V lost 1 base, J lost 4 bases, and 5 bases stayed unmatched.

The J gene is TRBJ1-2, the V gene TRBV5-1, with a tentative D call TRBD1 (5 bases). V lost 4 bases and J 4 bases, leaving 11 bases between the germline ends. Looked up from germline, CDR1 is SGHRS and CDR2 is YFSETQ. The CDR3 is made up of 13 amino acids. CDR3 sequence: CASSRTDSYGYTF. The CDR3 bases are TGCGCCAGCAGCCGAACTGACAGCTATGGCTACACCTTC.

In this sample, this clone turned up once. The V call is TRBV2, the J call TRBJ1-1; D call uncertain. This CDR3 is 14 amino acids long. Germline values: CDR1 SNHLY, CDR2 FYNNEI. V lost 1 base, J lost 5 bases, and 11 bases lay in between. The CDR3 nucleotides are TGTGCCAGCAGTGAAGTTCCGGGCGGGACTGAAGCTTTCTTT. This gives the protein CASSEVPGGTEAFF.

J is TRBJ2-7 and V is TRBV2; D unclear. Germline CDR1 SNHLY, CDR2 FYNNEI. This CDR3 is 14 amino acids long. V lost 3 bases and J lost 2, with 11 bases in between. The CDR3 sequence is CASSEAVGTYEQYF. The CDR3 DNA follows: TGTGCCAGCAGTGAGGCGGTCGGAACCTACGAGCAGTACTTC. The full variable domain, completed using reference TRBV2 and TRBJ2-7, is EPEVTQTPSHQVTQMGQEVILRCVPISNHLYFYWYRQILGQKVEFLVSFYNNEISEKSEIFDDQFSVERPDGSNFTLKIRSTKLEDSAMYFCASSEAVGTYEQYFGPGTRLTVT.

The J gene is TRBJ2-1, the V gene TRBV9, with 10 bases matching TRBD2. The germline V gene encodes CDR1 SGDLS and CDR2 YYNGEE. CDR3 size: 19 residues. V shed 0 bases, J shed 2 bases, and the junction held 11 bases outside the gene matches. The CDR3 coding sequence is TGTGCCAGCAGCGTAGGAACCAGCGGGGGGGTCAGTCCCTACAATGAGCAGTTCTTC. Protein product: CASSVGTSGGVSPYNEQFF. The complete variable domain, with remaining parts taken from reference TRBV9 and TRBJ2-1, reads DSGVTQTPKHLITATGQRVTLRCSPRSGDLSVYWYQQSLDQGLQFLIQYYNGEERAKGNILERFSAQQFPDLHSELNLSSLELGDSALYFCASSVGTSGGVSPYNEQFFGPGTRLTVL.

The chain has TRBV7-6 and TRBJ1-2; the match to TRBD1 covers 7 bases. The length of the CDR3 is 13 residues. The germline gives CDR1 SGHVS, CDR2 FNYEAQ. J lost 10 bases, V lost 5 bases, and 10 bases had no gene match. The CDR3 DNA is TGTGCCAGCAGCCTAAACAGGGGTTTAGACTACACCTTC. Its protein is CASSLNRGLDYTF.

V gene TRBV2 combines with J gene TRBJ1-1; 10 bases fit TRBD1. This CDR3 region has 15 residues. Trimming took 7 bases from V and 6 from J; bases not matched to a gene: 11. The germline V gene encodes CDR1 SNHLY and CDR2 FYNNEI. CDR3 sequence: CASNGRDRGPPEAFF. The CDR3 bases are TGTGCCAGCAACGGCCGGGACAGGGGCCCACCTGAAGCTTTCTTT.

This chain links TRBV5-4 with TRBJ1-1, with 8 bases fitting TRBD1. The CDR3 totals 14 residues. The V gene's germline CDR1 is SGHNT and CDR2 YYREEE (reference sequence). V lost 3 bases, J lost 1 base, and 2 bases stayed unmatched. The CDR3 sequence is CASSSRGPNTEAFF. The CDR3 bases are TGTGCCAGCAGCTCCAGGGGGCCGAACACTGAAGCTTTCTTT.

Here the CDR3 DNA reads TGTGCCAGCAGTGAAGCGTTGGTCGCGGGGGTCTATGGCTACACCTTC. Translated: CASSEALVAGVYGYTF. The genes are TRBV6-1 and TRBJ1-2; D perhaps matches TRBD1 (5 bases). The CDR3 sequence is 16 residues long. Trimming removed 0 bases at V and 4 bases at J, with 15 bases between. Germline V gives CDR1 MNHNS, CDR2 SASEGT.

This clone was recorded once. The rearrangement uses TRBV25-1 and TRBJ2-3; 9 nucleotides agree with TRBD1. With V trimmed by 2 bases and J by 2 bases, 8 bases remained unmatched. From germline, CDR1 is MGHDK and CDR2 SYGVNS. The CDR3 runs 17 residues. The CDR3 DNA follows: TGTGCCAGCAGTGAAACCTCCGGACAGGGGATCACAGATACGCAGTATTTT. Its protein is CASSETSGQGITDTQYF.

The V gene is TRBV25-1, the J gene TRBJ1-1; no reliable D call. V lost 5 bases and J lost 8, with 12 bases in between. Germline CDR1 MGHDK, CDR2 SYGVNS. This CDR3 is built from 12 residues. Here the CDR3 DNA reads TGTGCCAGCAGTCACTCTTATTTGGAAGCTTTCTTT. Its translation: CASSHSYLEAFF.

This clone was seen once. The gene calls are TRBV25-1 and TRBJ2-2, with TRBD2 matching over 8 bases. This CDR3 is built from 18 residues. The ends lost 0 bases at V and 8 bases at J; junction bases unmatched: 14. Germline V gene lookup returns CDR1 MGHDK and CDR2 SYGVNS. CDR3 DNA sequence: TGTGCCAGCAGTGAATATGAAAGGCGGGGGGCCCGAGGAGGGGAGCTGTTTTTT. Amino acid sequence: CASSEYERRGARGGELFF.

V usage is TRBV5-1 and J usage is TRBJ2-7; TRBD1 is a possible D gene (6 bases). This CDR3 is built from 16 residues. Trimming shortened V by 0 bases and J by 4 bases, and 17 bases separated the two germline ends. Looked up from germline, CDR1 is SGHRS and CDR2 is YFSETQ. CDR3 nucleotides: TGCGCCAGCAGCTTGGAGCCCACAGGGCCGTGGTACGAGCAGTACTTC. Translating it yields CASSLEPTGPWYEQYF.